The clone carrying this T cell receptor (beta chain) was counted once. This sample is drawn from a study of blood T cell repertoires in COVID-19. Looking at the study overall: COVID-19 samples collected from the United States, Italy and Spain covered acute and convalescent phases. The analysed material was cDNA or gDNA that came from T cells, B-cell-depleted T cells, or PBMCs.

Sequencing used immunoSEQ multiplex PCR; TCRdb keeps in-frame clones, though not all of them. The profile shows 60,000 to 75,000 clones, 80% to 90% of them singletons. The TCR sequence derives from a human donor in a cohort sampled during active COVID-19. Sequenced material: peripheral blood.

In DNA, the CDR3 is TGTGCCAGCAGCTTAGAGGCACAACCCGGGAGGGACACCGGGGAGCTGTTTTTT. Residues: CASSLEAQPGRDTGELFF. The rearrangement joins TRBV7-8 to TRBJ2-2; 8 positions agree with TRBD2. CDR1 SGHVS and CDR2 FQNEAQ come from the germline V gene. The CDR3 sequence is 18 residues long. J gave up 3 bases and V 1 base, and 10 bases lay outside the gene matches.